The rows below give T cell receptor beta chains drawn from one sample of a study of T-cell memory formation after mild COVID-19. One entry per CDR3 protein results from TCRdb running MiXCR on the 5' RACE reads. The profile covers approximately 250,000 distinct CDR3 sequences, with over 15% appearing a single time and 20% to 25% taken by the ten largest. Sequencing input: PBMCs or a T cell subset sorted from them (not recorded which). Source of these receptors: a man between 18 and 35 years old who had mild COVID-19 (a few samples of this study predate the infection). Cell type and time point are not known. Both conserved end residues are part of each CDR3. A D gene is named only where the DNA matches it firmly. Clone sizes are given selectively: once, few, many, or a class where the clone is expanded.

D: NA; size: many; J: TRBJ2-1; V: TRBV18; DNA: TGTGCCAGCTCACCCTGGGCCAAGGAGCAGTTCTTC; CDR3: CASSPWAKEQFF
D: TRBD1; size: NA; J: TRBJ1-6; V: TRBV27; DNA: TGTGCCAGCAGTTTGACAGGGCCATATTCACCCCTCCACTTT; CDR3: CASSLTGPYSPLHF
D: NA; size: few; J: TRBJ2-3; V: TRBV5-4; DNA: TGTGCCTGGGCGTTCCTGTTCACAGATACGCAGTATTTT; CDR3: CAWAFLFTDTQYF
D: TRBD1; size: NA; J: TRBJ2-5; V: TRBV20-1; DNA: TGCAGTGCGAAAACAGGGGTGAGGGAGACCCAGTACTTC; CDR3: CSAKTGVRETQYF
D: NA; size: NA; J: TRBJ1-4; V: TRBV7-8; DNA: TGTGCCAGCAGCTTGACAGACCCAACTAATGAAAAACTGTTTTTT; CDR3: CASSLTDPTNEKLFF
D: NA; size: NA; J: TRBJ2-1; V: TRBV12-3/TRBV12-4; DNA: TGTGCCAGCAGGTACGGGCCCCAGGGGGGGCATGAGCAGTTCTTC; CDR3: CASRYGPQGGHEQFF
D: NA; size: NA; J: TRBJ1-2; V: TRBV9; DNA: TGTGCCAGCAGCGTAAGATACGATGGCTACACCTTC; CDR3: CASSVRYDGYTF
D: TRBD2; size: few; J: TRBJ2-1; V: TRBV11-2; DNA: TGTGCCAGCAGAGTAGCGGGACTCTACAATGAGCAGTTCTTC; CDR3: CASRVAGLYNEQFF
D: TRBD1; size: few; J: TRBJ1-2; V: TRBV4-2; DNA: TGTGCCAGCAGCGGATCGACAGGGAGCGGCTATGGCTACACCTTC; CDR3: CASSGSTGSGYGYTF
D: TRBD1; size: NA; J: TRBJ1-6; V: TRBV7-9; DNA: TGTGCCAGCAAATCCGGGACAGGCAATTCACCCCTCCACTTT; CDR3: CASKSGTGNSPLHF
D: TRBD1; size: NA; J: TRBJ2-6; V: TRBV29-1; DNA: TGCAGCGTGGGGGACAGGGAAAACTCTGGGGCCAACGTCCTGACTTTC; CDR3: CSVGDRENSGANVLTF
D: NA; size: few; J: TRBJ2-4; V: TRBV2; DNA: TGTGCCAGCAGTGAATTAGGGAAGGTCAAAAACATTCAGTACTTC; CDR3: CASSELGKVKNIQYF
D: NA; size: NA; J: TRBJ1-4; V: TRBV4-2; DNA: TGTGCCAGCAGCCTAAATACGGGTGAAAAACTGTTTTTT; CDR3: CASSLNTGEKLFF
D: TRBD1; size: NA; J: TRBJ1-2; V: TRBV7-9; DNA: TGTGCCAGCAGCTTCGTCACAGGGGGCTCTGGCTACACCTTC; CDR3: CASSFVTGGSGYTF
D: NA; size: NA; J: TRBJ2-3; V: TRBV3-1; DNA: TGTGCCAGCAGCGAAGGGACTTCTATTCTCACAGATACGCAGTATTTT; CDR3: CASSEGTSILTDTQYF
D: TRBD2; size: NA; J: TRBJ2-2; V: TRBV20-1; DNA: TGCATTGCTAGCGGGGGGGCCGGCGGGGAGCTGTTTTTT; CDR3: CIASGGAGGELFF
D: TRBD1; size: few; J: TRBJ1-2; V: TRBV29-1; DNA: TGCAGCGTTGCCCCGGGACAGGGCCTCTATGGCTACACCTTC; CDR3: CSVAPGQGLYGYTF
D: NA; size: many; J: TRBJ2-5; V: TRBV15; DNA: TGTGCCACCAGCAAAACTCTCGGCGACGGACAAGAGACCCAGTACTTC; CDR3: CATSKTLGDGQETQYF
D: TRBD1; size: NA; J: TRBJ1-3; V: TRBV12-3/TRBV12-4; DNA: TGTGCCAGCAGTCAGCCAGGGGGAGGAAACACCATATATTTT; CDR3: CASSQPGGGNTIYF
D: NA; size: NA; J: TRBJ1-3; V: TRBV28; DNA: TGTGCCAGCAGGGTCGGGGCAGGTGAGGTCTCTGGAAACACCATATATTTT; CDR3: CASRVGAGEVSGNTIYF
D: TRBD1; size: NA; J: TRBJ2-7; V: TRBV29-1; DNA: TGCAGCGTGGCGGGATTCCGGGACAGGGGTTACGAGCAGTACTTC; CDR3: CSVAGFRDRGYEQYF
D: NA; size: few; J: TRBJ2-3; V: TRBV20-1; DNA: TGCAGTGCTAGAAGAGCGGGACAGGCCACAGATACGCAGTATTTT; CDR3: CSARRAGQATDTQYF
D: NA; size: few; J: TRBJ2-1; V: TRBV28; DNA: TGTGCCAGCAGTTTCGCGTACTTAAATGAGCAGTTCTTC; CDR3: CASSFAYLNEQFF
D: NA; size: NA; J: TRBJ2-3; V: TRBV7-9; DNA: TGTGCCAGCAGCTTAGGAGCGGCACTGCACCACCACACAGATACGCAGTATTTT; CDR3: CASSLGAALHHHTDTQYF
D: NA; size: NA; J: TRBJ1-2; V: TRBV7-9; DNA: TGTGCCAGCAGACCTACCGGGATTAACTATGGCTACACCTTC; CDR3: CASRPTGINYGYTF
D: TRBD2; size: many; J: TRBJ2-1; V: TRBV4-3; DNA: TGCGCCAGCAGCCAAGGGACTAGCGGCTACAATGAGCAGTTCTTC; CDR3: CASSQGTSGYNEQFF
D: NA; size: many; J: TRBJ1-5; V: TRBV20-1; DNA: TGCAGTGCTAGATCGGCGGTTTCCGTGGGCGGTCAGCCCCAGCATTTT; CDR3: CSARSAVSVGGQPQHF
D: NA; size: few; J: TRBJ1-1; V: TRBV7-2; DNA: TGTGCCAGCAGCTTAATGGCAGGTGGGAACACTGAAGCTTTCTTT; CDR3: CASSLMAGGNTEAFF
D: NA; size: many; J: TRBJ2-7; V: TRBV5-1; DNA: TGCGCCAGCAGAAAGGACGGAACCTACGAGCAGTACTTC; CDR3: CASRKDGTYEQYF
D: NA; size: many; J: TRBJ1-1; V: TRBV4-1; DNA: TGCGCCAGCAGCCAACCCGAAAGGGGCACTGAAGCTTTCTTT; CDR3: CASSQPERGTEAFF
D: NA; size: few; J: TRBJ1-1; V: TRBV4-3; DNA: TGCGCCAGCAGCCTTCTCGTTAGGGACACTGAAGCTTTCTTT; CDR3: CASSLLVRDTEAFF
D: NA; size: few; J: TRBJ2-3; V: TRBV5-1; DNA: TGCGCCAGCTTCCTGGGAGGCTTCACAGATACGCAGTATTTT; CDR3: CASFLGGFTDTQYF
D: TRBD1; size: few; J: TRBJ1-3; V: TRBV10-3; DNA: TGTGCCATCAGCGACAGGGGGCCCTCGTTCTCTGGAAACACCATATATTTT; CDR3: CAISDRGPSFSGNTIYF
D: NA; size: NA; J: TRBJ2-5; V: TRBV4-2; DNA: TGTGCCAGCAGCCAAGATAGGAGCGGACAAGAGACCCAGTACTTC; CDR3: CASSQDRSGQETQYF
D: TRBD2; size: few; J: TRBJ2-5; V: TRBV10-3; DNA: TGTGCCATCAGTCAGGGTAGCGGGGGGGCCTTAGAGACCCAGTACTTC; CDR3: CAISQGSGGALETQYF
D: NA; size: few; J: TRBJ2-1; V: TRBV20-1; DNA: TGCAGTGCTAGACCCCGGGGCGGTTACAATGAGCAGTTCTTC; CDR3: CSARPRGGYNEQFF
D: TRBD2; size: many; J: TRBJ2-5; V: TRBV20-1; DNA: TGCAGTGCTGATGGGACTAGCGGGGGCCAAGAGACCCAGTACTTC; CDR3: CSADGTSGGQETQYF
D: NA; size: NA; J: TRBJ2-3; V: TRBV20-1; DNA: TGCAGTGCTAGATTAAGCGGCACAGATACGCAGTATTTT; CDR3: CSARLSGTDTQYF
D: NA; size: NA; J: TRBJ1-2; V: TRBV6-1; DNA: TGTGCCAGCAGTCCCCTCCGGGGGAAAGAGGGCTACACCTTC; CDR3: CASSPLRGKEGYTF
D: TRBD1; size: NA; J: TRBJ1-4; V: TRBV20-1; DNA: TGCAGTGCTACCGACAGGGGGCGTGTTGAAAAACTGTTTTTT; CDR3: CSATDRGRVEKLFF
D: NA; size: NA; J: TRBJ1-2; V: TRBV7-2; DNA: TGTGCCAGCAGCTTATTGGCAGCGACAGGCTATGGCTACACCTTC; CDR3: CASSLLAATGYGYTF
D: NA; size: NA; J: TRBJ2-1; V: TRBV4-3; DNA: TGCGCCAGCTGCCGGGGCAGGGGATTAGGGAATGAGCAGTTCTTC; CDR3: CASCRGRGLGNEQFF